The 17 T cell receptor beta chains presented below share a single source sample, sequenced in a study of shared clonotypes between healthy human individuals. Measured with immunoSEQ multiplex PCR; TCRdb has only the in-frame clones, and not every one. The table lists some 2.1 million clones, over 85% of them singletons. CD45RO-negative CD8 cells positively selected for CCR7 made up the naive population, which excluded terminally differentiated effector memory CD45RA+ cells. The sequenced sample consisted of naive CD8+ T cells sorted from blood. The origin of the receptors is a man between 18 and 35 years old in good health.

This clone was seen just once. The V and J genes are TRBV29-1 and TRBJ1-1; 7 nucleotides agree with TRBD1. The CDR3 covers 13 residues. V trimming: 3 bases; J trimming: 3 bases; junction bases outside the gene matches: 4. The germline gives CDR1 SQVTM, CDR2 ANQGSEA. Here the CDR3 reads CSVDPGGDTEAFF. The CDR3 DNA reads TGCAGCGTTGACCCAGGGGGAGACACTGAAGCTTTCTTT. Looking up the rest from reference TRBV29-1 and TRBJ1-1 gives the full variable domain: SAVISQKPSRDICQRGTSLTIQCQVDSQVTMMFWYRQQPGQSLTLIATANQGSEATYESGFVIDKFPISRPNLTFSTLTVSNMSPEDSSIYLCSVDPGGDTEAFFGQGTRLTVV.

This chain connects TRBV27 to TRBJ1-4, with no clear D. The V end lost 2 bases, the J end lost 7 bases, and 11 bases lay between the germline ends. The CDR3 length is 14 residues. Germline CDR1 reads MNHEY; CDR2 reads SMNVEV (reference sequence). CDR3 bases: TGTGCCAGCAGTTTACAAGGGTCGAGTGAAAAACTGTTTTTT. Protein: CASSLQGSSEKLFF.

The rearrangement links TRBV21-1 to TRBJ1-1. TRBV21-1 counts as a pseudogene. The CDR3 loop spans 18 amino acids. The CDR3, as DNA: TGTGCCAGCAGCAAATGGATCCCTTCCTTTTTCCTGAGGACTGAAGCTTTCTTT. Amino acid sequence: CASSKWIPSFFLRTEAFF.

A single count supports this clone. Here the CDR3 DNA reads TGTGCCAGCAGCGCCCGGCCAGGGACTAACCCCTACGAGCAGTACTTC. Translation gives CASSARPGTNPYEQYF. The chain carries TRBV9 and TRBJ2-7, with 7 nucleotides matching TRBD2. The CDR3 is 16 residues long. With 3 bases clipped from V and 2 bases from J, the junction kept 11 bases outside the gene matches. Germline V gives CDR1 SGDLS, CDR2 YYNGEE.

The rearrangement joins TRBV6-5 to TRBJ2-7, with a weak D call TRBD2 (6 bases). The V end lost 5 bases, the J end lost 6 bases, and 14 bases lay between the germline ends. The CDR3 sequence is 13 residues long. Per the germline V gene, CDR1 is MNHEY and CDR2 is SVGAGI. The CDR3 DNA reads as TGTGCCAGCAGTAATGGGCAGGGAGGCGAGCAGTACTTC. Translated: CASSNGQGGEQYF.

The chain employs TRBV13 and TRBJ2-7; 10 positions match TRBD2. Germline V gene data show CDR1 as PRHDT and CDR2 as FYEKMQ (reference sequence). Unmatched junction bases numbered 10, after V lost 5 bases and J lost 3 bases. The CDR3 consists of 16 residues. CDR3 nucleotides: TGTGCCAGCAGCGCTGAGCGGGAGGGCCAAAGCTACGAGCAGTACTTC. Amino acids: CASSAEREGQSYEQYF. Full variable domain (missing parts from reference TRBV13 and TRBJ2-7): AAGVIQSPRHLIKEKRETATLKCYPIPRHDTVYWYQQGPGQDPQFLISFYEKMQSDKGSIPDRFSAQQFSDYHSELNMSSLELGDSALYFCASSAEREGQSYEQYFGPGTRLTVT.

In this sample, this clone turned up once. This chain uses TRBV25-1 with TRBJ1-6; 11 positions match TRBD1. V gave up 4 bases and J gave up 5 bases; unmatched junction bases: 1. CDR1 and CDR2 from the germline V gene are MGHDK and SYGVNS. The CDR3 runs to 15 residues. DNA for the CDR3: TGTGCCAGCAGTGGGACAGGGGGCAATAATTCACCCCTCCACTTT. This codes for CASSGTGGNNSPLHF.

V usage is TRBV9 and J usage is TRBJ2-1, with TRBD1 matching over 8 bases. The CDR3 spans 15 residues. Trimming removed 2 bases from V and 2 bases from J; junction bases left unmatched: 3. Per germline, CDR1 SGDLS and CDR2 YYNGEE. CDR3: CASSVARGPYNEQFF. CDR3 nucleotide sequence: TGTGCCAGCAGCGTGGCCAGGGGGCCCTACAATGAGCAGTTCTTC. Filled out from reference TRBV9 and TRBJ2-1, the complete variable domain reads DSGVTQTPKHLITATGQRVTLRCSPRSGDLSVYWYQQSLDQGLQFLIQYYNGEERAKGNILERFSAQQFPDLHSELNLSSLELGDSALYFCASSVARGPYNEQFFGPGTRLTVL.

This clone appeared once. The J gene is TRBJ2-7, the V gene TRBV2; no definite D call. The V and J ends lost 2 bases and 9 bases respectively, with 11 bases between them. There are 12 residues in the CDR3. Germline V gene lookup returns CDR1 SNHLY and CDR2 FYNNEI. CDR3 DNA sequence: TGTGCCAGCAGTGAAATTGAACCAGGGCAGTACTTC. Translated: CASSEIEPGQYF. The variable domain in full, with the rest retrieved from reference TRBV2 and TRBJ2-7, is EPEVTQTPSHQVTQMGQEVILRCVPISNHLYFYWYRQILGQKVEFLVSFYNNEISEKSEIFDDQFSVERPDGSNFTLKIRSTKLEDSAMYFCASSEIEPGQYFGPGTRLTVT.

Here the CDR3 DNA reads TGTGCCAGCAGCTGGGGGACTAGCGGATACGAGCAGTACTTC. This gives the protein CASSWGTSGYEQYF. The chain recombines TRBV11-2 with TRBJ2-7, with 11 bases fitting TRBD2. Germline CDR1 SGHAT, CDR2 FQNNGV. This CDR3 comprises 14 residues. Germline trimming cut 4 bases from V and 4 bases from J; bases unmatched to any gene: 3. The full variable domain, completed using reference TRBV11-2 and TRBJ2-7, is EAGVAQSPRYKIIEKRQSVAFWCNPISGHATLYWYQQILGQGPKLLIQFQNNGVVDDSQLPKDRFSAERLKGVDSTLKIQPAKLEDSAVYLCASSWGTSGYEQYFGPGTRLTVT.

V gene TRBV11-3 combines with J gene TRBJ1-6, with D maybe TRBD1 (5 bases). The CDR3 sequence is 16 residues long. The V end lost 4 bases, the J end lost 6 bases, and 16 bases lay between the germline ends. Germline loops: CDR1 SGHNT, CDR2 YENEEA. CDR3 amino acids: CASSSVRARINSPLHF. Here the CDR3 DNA reads TGTGCCAGCAGCTCCGTCAGGGCCCGCATTAATTCACCCCTCCACTTT.

The chain carries TRBV4-1 and TRBJ2-2; TRBD1 is a possible D gene (5 bases). Germline lookup yields CDR1 MGHRA and CDR2 YSYEKL. Trimming left V 3 bases short and J 3 bases short, with 17 bases between. This CDR3 has 17 amino acids. CDR3 DNA sequence: TGCGCCAGCAGCCATACGTCGCAGGGATACGACACCGGGGAGCTGTTTTTT. As protein: CASSHTSQGYDTGELFF.

V is TRBV7-2 and J is TRBJ2-3, with 9 nucleotides matching TRBD1. From germline, CDR1 is SGHTA and CDR2 FQGNSA. The trim removed 4 bases at V and 0 bases at J, leaving 5 bases unmatched. The CDR3 is 16 residues long. The CDR3 loop reads CASSSGTGYSTDTQYF. The CDR3 DNA sequence: TGTGCCAGCAGCTCTGGGACAGGGTATAGCACAGATACGCAGTATTTT. Combining the CDR3 with reference TRBV7-2 and TRBJ2-3 gives the whole variable domain GAGVSQSPSNKVTEKGKDVELRCDPISGHTALYWYRQSLGQGLEFLIYFQGNSAPDKSGLPSDRFSAERTGGSVSTLTIQRTQQEDSAVYLCASSSGTGYSTDTQYFGPGTRLTVL.

This chain joins TRBV27 and TRBJ1-5, with 10 positions matching TRBD1. V was clipped by 5 bases and J by 6 bases; unmatched bases: 7. The germline V gene has CDR1 MNHEY and CDR2 SMNVEV (reference sequence). The CDR3 sequence is 15 residues long. In DNA, the CDR3 is TGTGCCAGCAGTGGGACAGGGGCGTGGGGTCAGCCCCAGCATTTT. This codes for CASSGTGAWGQPQHF.

V is TRBV27 and J is TRBJ2-7; 7 bases align to TRBD1. The CDR3 has 14 amino acids. Germline loops: CDR1 MNHEY, CDR2 SMNVEV (reference sequence). J lost 0 bases, V lost 4 bases, and 3 bases had no gene match. DNA of the CDR3: TGTGCCAGCAGTTCCGACAGGGCCTCCTACGAGCAGTACTTC. Its protein product is CASSSDRASYEQYF.

This chain uses TRBV5-4 with TRBJ2-3, with D unresolved. The ends were cut back, 2 bases at V and 2 bases at J, with 12 bases in the middle. Germline values: CDR1 SGHNT, CDR2 YYREEE (reference sequence). This CDR3 has 15 amino acids. The CDR3 sequence: CASSFSQRDTDTQYF. The CDR3 bases are TGTGCCAGCAGCTTCTCACAGAGAGACACAGATACGCAGTATTTT.

In DNA, the CDR3 is TGTGCCAGCAGTTATATCAGGGACCTGGGTGAAAAACTGTTTTTT. It encodes CASSYIRDLGEKLFF. This chain links TRBV28 with TRBJ1-4, with D possibly being TRBD1 (5 bases). From germline, CDR1 is MDHEN and CDR2 SYDVKM. V was shortened by 4 bases and J by 7 bases, with 16 bases between the two germline ends. There are 15 residues in the CDR3.